The clone carrying this T cell receptor (beta chain) was observed at least ten times. Its antigen is still unknown. Next came a second PCR, run for about 6 to 11 cycles, which used a sample-barcoded 5' primer along with a J-beta primer mix. CDR3-containing paired-end reads numbered at least 2.5 million in each sample. Using its own MiXCR run on the 5' RACE reads, TCRdb lists one record per CDR3 protein. The top ten clones hold about 11% of a sample with about 1.6 million distinct CDR3 sequences, 34% of them seen once. Trimming at V came to 6 bases and at J to 4 bases, leaving 2 bases not matched to a gene. Germline V lookup: CDR1 MGHRA, CDR2 YSYEKL. CDR3 length equals 13 residues. This sample is part of a study of blood T cells in healthy people across ages. Those donating, healthy Caucasian individuals from Russia, were aged roughly 6 to 95. Per individual sample, total RNA of at least 6 micrograms was extracted.

Points from the study as a whole: Changes in expanded clonotypes were possibly confounded, as the CMV status of donors was unknown.

V is TRBV4-1 and J is TRBJ2-3; TRBD1 agrees at 9 bases. The clonotype comes from a woman under 40 in good health. The material sequenced was blood. The CDR3 nucleotides are TGCGCCAGCAGGACAGGGGGTTCAGATACGCAGTATTTT. This encodes CASRTGGSDTQYF.